The rows below give T cell receptor beta chains drawn from one sample of a study of T cell repertoires in cytomegalovirus infection. TCRdb reprocessed the reads via MiXCR and lists one record per CDR3 protein. The sample carries 200,000 to 250,000 distinct CDR3 sequences, 9% to 15% recorded once. Sequenced material: PBMCs. The receptor source for this set is a human donor in good health (CMV status not recorded). Some clones in this sample may be carry-over from other donors' samples. CDR3s include the opening cysteine and the closing phenylalanine or tryptophan. A D gene is named only where the DNA matches it firmly. A row's size may be missing; if present it is once, few, many or a size class.

j_call d_call v_call clone_size cdr3_nt cdr3_aa
TRBJ1-1 . TRBV28 . TGTGCCAGCAGTTTAAACGGTTACACTGAAGCTTTCTTT CASSLNGYTEAFF
TRBJ2-7 . TRBV6-2/TRBV6-3 many TGTGCCAGCAACCGGTTCGGTTCGGGACCCTACGAGCAGTACTTC CASNRFGSGPYEQYF
TRBJ1-5 . TRBV12-3/TRBV12-4 many TGTGCCAGCAGTCTCGGGACGAATAATCAGCCCCAGCATTTT CASSLGTNNQPQHF
TRBJ2-3 TRBD2 TRBV28 . TGTGCCAGCAGTACACCTACTAGCGGGACAAAGGATACGCAGTATTTT CASSTPTSGTKDTQYF
TRBJ1-1 TRBD1 TRBV30 few TGTGCCTGGAATGGAAGACAGGGCGCTGAAGCTTTCTTT CAWNGRQGAEAFF
TRBJ1-1 TRBD1 TRBV29-1 . TGCAGCGTTGCCAACAGGGGGTGGGACACTGAAGCTTTCTTT CSVANRGWDTEAFF
TRBJ2-3 . TRBV7-9 many TGTGCCAGCAGCTTAGTTGGGGGAGACGCTAGGGGAGATACGCAGTATTTT CASSLVGGDARGDTQYF
TRBJ1-1 TRBD1 TRBV5-4 . TGTGCCAGCAGCTTGGCGGGACAGCCGAACACTGAAGCTTTCTTT CASSLAGQPNTEAFF
TRBJ2-2 TRBD2 TRBV2 many TGTGCCAGCAGTGAGGCCCTGCGGGGGACCGGGGAGCTGTTTTTT CASSEALRGTGELFF
TRBJ2-7 . TRBV20-1 . TGCAGTGCTAATTGGGGGACGGAGAGCTCCTACGAGCAGTACTTC CSANWGTESSYEQYF
TRBJ1-1 . TRBV4-3 few TGCGCCAGCAGCCAAGATCCTTCGGGGAGCGCTGAAGCTTTCTTT CASSQDPSGSAEAFF
TRBJ1-2 TRBD1 TRBV28 many TGTGCCAGCAGTTTAATTACCCTGGACAGGTTTGGGAAGAATGGCTACACCTTC CASSLITLDRFGKNGYTF
TRBJ2-5 TRBD1 TRBV7-2 many TGTGCCAGCAGCCCCCGGGACAGGGGAGGGCAAGAGACCCAGTACTTC CASSPRDRGGQETQYF
TRBJ1-2 . TRBV7-2 many TGTGCCAGCAGCTTAGCCGGGCTCCTCAATGGCTACACCTTC CASSLAGLLNGYTF
TRBJ2-1 TRBD2 TRBV29-1 . TGCAGCGTTGAACCTAGCGGGGGGTTTGAGCAGTTCTTC CSVEPSGGFEQFF
TRBJ1-2 . TRBV7-2 many TGTGCCAGCAGCTACGGGTGGCAGTCTAACTATGGCTACACCTTC CASSYGWQSNYGYTF
TRBJ1-1 . TRBV7-2 many TGTGCCAGCAGCTTAAGGGAGGGGCGGACTGAAGCTTTCTTT CASSLREGRTEAFF
TRBJ1-1 TRBD1 TRBV12-3/TRBV12-4 . TGTGCCAGCAGTCTAGGACAGGGCTCGGCTTTCTTT CASSLGQGSAFF
TRBJ2-3 TRBD2 TRBV12-3/TRBV12-4 few TGTGCCAGCAGTCGACTAGCGGGAGCATATGATACGCAGTATTTT CASSRLAGAYDTQYF
TRBJ2-3 . TRBV14 many TGTGCCAGCAGCCAAGATGACTACGAAGGGACGCAGTATTTT CASSQDDYEGTQYF
TRBJ1-1 . TRBV19 few TGTGCCAGTAGTATGGGAACCGGGACACTGAACACTGAAGCTTTCTTT CASSMGTGTLNTEAFF
TRBJ1-2 . TRBV9 few TGTGCCAGCAGCGTAAGGGGGACGGATTCCTATGGCTACACCTTC CASSVRGTDSYGYTF
TRBJ1-2 TRBD1 TRBV7-2 many TGTGCCAGCAGCAGATGGACAGGGATTAACTATGGCTACACCTTC CASSRWTGINYGYTF
TRBJ1-1 . TRBV7-9 few TGTGCCAGCAGCGCCCAGGGGACGAACACTGAAGCTTTCTTT CASSAQGTNTEAFF
TRBJ1-6 . TRBV7-2 many TGTGCCAGCAGCTTTAGCCGATCGGGGAGCTCCTATAATTCACCCCTCCACTTT CASSFSRSGSSYNSPLHF
TRBJ2-2 TRBD2 TRBV7-8 . TGTGCCAGCAGAAAAACCTCCGGGACTAGCGGGCGAGGGGTCACCGGGGAGCTGTTTTTT CASRKTSGTSGRGVTGELFF
TRBJ2-7 . TRBV29-1 few TGCAGCGTGGCCCCAGGGGCGGGAGCCTACGAGCAGTACTTC CSVAPGAGAYEQYF
TRBJ2-2 . TRBV7-3 many TGTGCCAGCAGCTCGACCCCCGCCGGGGAGCTGTTTTTT CASSSTPAGELFF
TRBJ2-7 TRBD2 TRBV5-1 few TGCGCCAGCAGCTTGGAGTACGGACTAGCGGGGCAAGACTTC CASSLEYGLAGQDF
TRBJ2-6 TRBD2 TRBV7-2 many TGTGCCAGCAGCTTAGGGGGTGGTCTAGCGGGAGCTGGGGCCAACGTCCTGACTTTC CASSLGGGLAGAGANVLTF
TRBJ2-7 TRBD2 TRBV5-1 once TGCGCCAGCAGCACTAGCGGGAACTCCTACGAGCAGTACTTC CASSTSGNSYEQYF
TRBJ2-1 TRBD2 TRBV20-1 few TGCAGTGCTTATCCTAGCGGGGGGACCTACAATGAGCAGTTCTTC CSAYPSGGTYNEQFF
TRBJ2-7 TRBD1 TRBV18 few TGTGCCAGCTCACCCGGGACAGGGGTGGCCGAGCAGTACTTC CASSPGTGVAEQYF
TRBJ2-6 TRBD1 TRBV29-1 . TGCAGCGTCCGTGGGGGGACAGGGCTCTCTGGGGCCAACGTCCTGACTTTC CSVRGGTGLSGANVLTF
TRBJ1-2 TRBD1 TRBV28 many TGTGCCAGCAGTTTCGGGACAGGGAACCATGGCTACACCTTC CASSFGTGNHGYTF
TRBJ1-1 . TRBV5-1 . TGCGCCAGCAGCTTGGACAAGAACACTGAAGCTTTCTTT CASSLDKNTEAFF
TRBJ2-4 TRBD1 TRBV6-5 few TGTGCCAGCAGTTCGGGACAGTTCGGCAAAAACATTCAGTACTTC CASSSGQFGKNIQYF
TRBJ2-7 TRBD2 TRBV25-1 few TGTGCCAGCAGTCTTAGCGGGGAGGTAGGCGAGCAGTACTTC CASSLSGEVGEQYF
TRBJ2-7 . TRBV5-1 few TGCGCCAGCAGCCCTACGGGATCAAGCAACGAGCAGTACTTC CASSPTGSSNEQYF
TRBJ2-3 . TRBV24-1 . TGTGCCACCAGTGACAACAAGGGGGGGAAGACAGATACGCAGTATTTT CATSDNKGGKTDTQYF
TRBJ1-1 . TRBV7-8 few TGTGCCAGCAGCTTAGGGTTCTCCAGTTCTGAAGCTTTCTTT CASSLGFSSSEAFF
TRBJ2-7 . TRBV4-3 few TGCGCCAGCAGGGCATTCCCGGCCTACGAGCAGTACTTC CASRAFPAYEQYF
TRBJ2-7 . TRBV4-3 few TGCGCCAGCAGCCAGGTGGCAGGGCAGTCCTACGAGCAGTACTTC CASSQVAGQSYEQYF
TRBJ2-5 . TRBV18 . TGTGCCAGCTCACCACAACAGGCTATGGAGACCCAGTACTTC CASSPQQAMETQYF
TRBJ1-2 . TRBV19 many TGTGCCAGTTGGACAGATCGGGACACTACTAACTATGGCTACACCTTC CASWTDRDTTNYGYTF
TRBJ1-2 . TRBV28 few TGTGCCAGCAGTTACACAAACTCGCAGCTTCGATATGGCTACACCTTC CASSYTNSQLRYGYTF
TRBJ2-6 . TRBV6-1 . TGTGCCAGCAGCCTTCTCCAGGGGTCCGGGGTCAACGTCCTGACTTTC CASSLLQGSGVNVLTF
TRBJ2-3 TRBD1 TRBV7-2 few TGTGCCAGCAGCTTACAGGGGGCGAGTAGCACAGATACGCAGTATTTT CASSLQGASSTDTQYF
TRBJ1-1 . TRBV7-9 many TGTGCCAGCAGCCTCAACGGGGGGACTGAAGCTTTCTTT CASSLNGGTEAFF
TRBJ2-5 . TRBV6-5 . TGTGCCAGCAGTTACTTCGCGACACAGGGCCAAGAGACCCAGTACTTC CASSYFATQGQETQYF
TRBJ1-3 . TRBV7-9 many TGTGCCAGCAGCTTAGACTCCGGCGGCTCTGGAAACACCATATATTTT CASSLDSGGSGNTIYF
TRBJ2-7 TRBD2 TRBV15 . TGTGCCACCAGCACCAGACTAGCGGGGGGGATCTCCTACGAGCAGTACTTC CATSTRLAGGISYEQYF
TRBJ2-2 . TRBV6-2/TRBV6-3 . TGTGCCAGCAGTCGGACGGCGTCGAACACCGGGGAGCTGTTTTTT CASSRTASNTGELFF
TRBJ1-5 . TRBV7-8 many TGTGCCAGCAGCTTACAGGGAATGGGCAATCAGCCCCAGCATTTT CASSLQGMGNQPQHF
TRBJ2-7 . TRBV12-3/TRBV12-4 . TGTGCCAGCAGTTTGGGGTTCTCCTACGAGCAGTACTTC CASSLGFSYEQYF
TRBJ2-6 . TRBV28 few TGTGCCAGCAGGGAGGGGCGGGCCAACGTCCTGACTTTC CASREGRANVLTF
TRBJ2-5 . TRBV2 few TGTGCCAGCAGTGGCTCGGGGACCCAGTACTTC CASSGSGTQYF